This T cell receptor beta chain comes out of a study of blood T cell repertoires in COVID-19. Across the whole study: Collection of acute and convalescent COVID-19 samples took place in the United States, Italy and Spain.

The CDR3 is made up of 15 amino acids. In germline, CDR1 is SGHNT, CDR2 YYREEE (reference sequence). The V end lost 4 bases, the J end lost 3 bases, and 16 bases lay between the germline ends. Researchers sorted participants into cohorts using their self-reported clinical history. The repertoire was sequenced with immunoSEQ multiplex PCR; TCRdb's copy has only in-frame clones and lacks some. The table shows 180,000 or so clones, with roughly three quarters occurring only once. This receptor was obtained from a man aged 60 to 75 who had been exposed to COVID-19. The sequenced sample consisted of PBMCs or T cells enriched from blood (not recorded which). The rearrangement links TRBV5-4 to TRBJ2-5; D perhaps matches TRBD1 (5 bases). The CDR3 sequence: CASSPAAGRKETQYF. The CDR3 DNA is TGTGCCAGCAGCCCCGCCGCAGGGCGAAAAGAGACCCAGTACTTC.